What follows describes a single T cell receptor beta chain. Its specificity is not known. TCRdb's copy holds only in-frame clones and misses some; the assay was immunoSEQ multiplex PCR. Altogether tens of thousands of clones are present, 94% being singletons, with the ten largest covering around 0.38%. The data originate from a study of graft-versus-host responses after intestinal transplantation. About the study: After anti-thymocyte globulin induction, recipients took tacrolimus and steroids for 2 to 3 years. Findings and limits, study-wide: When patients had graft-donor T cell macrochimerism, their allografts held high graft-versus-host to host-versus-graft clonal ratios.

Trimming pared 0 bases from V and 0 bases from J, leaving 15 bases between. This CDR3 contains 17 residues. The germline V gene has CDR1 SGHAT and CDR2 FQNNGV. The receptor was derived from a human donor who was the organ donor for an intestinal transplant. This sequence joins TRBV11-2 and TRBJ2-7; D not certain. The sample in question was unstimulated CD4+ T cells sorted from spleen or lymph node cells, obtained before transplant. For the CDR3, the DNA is TGTGCCAGCAGCTTAGAAGTTGGGCCGGGCTTCTCCTACGAGCAGTACTTC. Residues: CASSLEVGPGFSYEQYF.